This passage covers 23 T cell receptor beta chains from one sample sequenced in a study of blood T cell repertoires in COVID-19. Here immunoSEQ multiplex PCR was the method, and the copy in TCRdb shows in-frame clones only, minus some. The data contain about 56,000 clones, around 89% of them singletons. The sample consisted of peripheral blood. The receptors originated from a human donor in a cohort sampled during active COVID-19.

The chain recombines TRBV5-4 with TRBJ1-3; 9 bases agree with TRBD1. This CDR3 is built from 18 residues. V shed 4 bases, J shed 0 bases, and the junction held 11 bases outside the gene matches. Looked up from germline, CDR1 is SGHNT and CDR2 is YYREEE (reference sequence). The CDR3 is CASSLPTGGDGSGNTIYF. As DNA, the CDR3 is TGTGCCAGCAGCCTACCGACAGGGGGAGACGGCTCTGGAAACACCATATATTTT.

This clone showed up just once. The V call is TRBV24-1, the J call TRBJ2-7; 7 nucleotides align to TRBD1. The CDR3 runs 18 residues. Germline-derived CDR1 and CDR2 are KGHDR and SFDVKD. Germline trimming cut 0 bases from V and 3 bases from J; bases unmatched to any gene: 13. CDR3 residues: CATSDLPVGGSLGYEQYF. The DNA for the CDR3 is TGTGCCACCAGTGATTTGCCGGTAGGGGGCTCCCTCGGCTACGAGCAGTACTTC.

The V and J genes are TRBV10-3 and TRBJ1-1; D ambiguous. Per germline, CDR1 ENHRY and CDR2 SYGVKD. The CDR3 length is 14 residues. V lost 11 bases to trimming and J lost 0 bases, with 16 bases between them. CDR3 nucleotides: TGTGCCGCTAGAAACGGGAATCTGAACACTGAAGCTTTCTTT. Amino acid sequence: CAARNGNLNTEAFF.

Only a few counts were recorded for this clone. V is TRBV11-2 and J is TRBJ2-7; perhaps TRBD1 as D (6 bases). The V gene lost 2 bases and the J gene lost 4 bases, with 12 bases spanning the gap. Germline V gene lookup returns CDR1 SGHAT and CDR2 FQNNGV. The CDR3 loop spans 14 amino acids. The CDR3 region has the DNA TGTGCCAGCAGCTTACCGGGGACAAAATACGAGCAGTACTTC. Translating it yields CASSLPGTKYEQYF.

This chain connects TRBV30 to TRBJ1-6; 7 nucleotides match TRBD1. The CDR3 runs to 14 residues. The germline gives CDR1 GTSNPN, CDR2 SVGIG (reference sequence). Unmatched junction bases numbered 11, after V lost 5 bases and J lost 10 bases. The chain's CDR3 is CAWSLTGAGSPLHF. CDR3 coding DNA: TGTGCCTGGTCCTTAACAGGGGCAGGGTCACCCCTCCACTTT.

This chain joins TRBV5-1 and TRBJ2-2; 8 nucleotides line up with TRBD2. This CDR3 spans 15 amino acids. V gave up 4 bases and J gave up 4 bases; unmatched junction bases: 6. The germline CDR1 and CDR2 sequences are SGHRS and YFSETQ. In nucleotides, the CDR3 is TGCGCCAGCAGCGATACCGGGACTAGCACCGGGGAGCTGTTTTTT. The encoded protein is CASSDTGTSTGELFF.

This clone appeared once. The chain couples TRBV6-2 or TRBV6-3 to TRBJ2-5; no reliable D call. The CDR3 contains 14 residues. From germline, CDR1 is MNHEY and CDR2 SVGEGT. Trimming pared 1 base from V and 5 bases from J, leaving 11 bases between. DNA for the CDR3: TGTGCCAGCAGTTACTGGGCAGGTGGTGAGACCCAGTACTTC. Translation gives CASSYWAGGETQYF.

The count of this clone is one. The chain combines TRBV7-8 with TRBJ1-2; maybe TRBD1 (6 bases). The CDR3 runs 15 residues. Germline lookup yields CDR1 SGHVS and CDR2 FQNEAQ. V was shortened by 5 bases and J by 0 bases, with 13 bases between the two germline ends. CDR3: CASSQTGGANYGYTF. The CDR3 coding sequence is TGTGCCAGCAGCCAGACAGGAGGTGCTAACTATGGCTACACCTTC.

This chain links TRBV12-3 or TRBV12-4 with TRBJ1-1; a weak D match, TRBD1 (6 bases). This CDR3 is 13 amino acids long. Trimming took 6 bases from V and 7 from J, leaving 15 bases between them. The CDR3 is CASSPRGGIEAFF. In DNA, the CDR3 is TGTGCCAGCAGCCCAAGGGGGGGGATTGAAGCTTTCTTT.

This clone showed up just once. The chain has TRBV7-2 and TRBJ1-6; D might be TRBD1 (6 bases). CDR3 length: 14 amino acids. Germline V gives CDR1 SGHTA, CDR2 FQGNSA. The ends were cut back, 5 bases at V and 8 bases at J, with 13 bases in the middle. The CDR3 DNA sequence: TGTGCCAGCAGCGCAGGGGAGAGGCATTCACCCCTCCACTTT. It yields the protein CASSAGERHSPLHF.

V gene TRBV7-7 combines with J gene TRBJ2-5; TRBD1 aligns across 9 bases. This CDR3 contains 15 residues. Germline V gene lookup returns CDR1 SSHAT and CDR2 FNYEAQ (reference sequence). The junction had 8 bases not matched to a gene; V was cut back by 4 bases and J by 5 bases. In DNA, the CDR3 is TGTGCCAGCAGCTCGCGGACAGGGGCATGGGAGACCCAGTACTTC. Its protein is CASSSRTGAWETQYF.

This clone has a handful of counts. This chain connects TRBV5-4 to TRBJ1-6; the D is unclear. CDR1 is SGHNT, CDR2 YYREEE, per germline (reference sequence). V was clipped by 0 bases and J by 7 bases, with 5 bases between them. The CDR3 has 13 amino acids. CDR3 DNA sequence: TGTGCCAGCAGCTTGGACAGAAATTCACCCCTCCACTTT. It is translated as CASSLDRNSPLHF.

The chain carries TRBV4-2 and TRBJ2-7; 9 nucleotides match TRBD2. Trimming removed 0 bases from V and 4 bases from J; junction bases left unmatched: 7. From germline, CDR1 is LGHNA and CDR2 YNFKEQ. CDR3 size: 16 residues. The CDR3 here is CASSQDGGGAFYEQYF. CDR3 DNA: TGTGCCAGCAGCCAAGATGGCGGGGGGGCGTTTTACGAGCAGTACTTC.

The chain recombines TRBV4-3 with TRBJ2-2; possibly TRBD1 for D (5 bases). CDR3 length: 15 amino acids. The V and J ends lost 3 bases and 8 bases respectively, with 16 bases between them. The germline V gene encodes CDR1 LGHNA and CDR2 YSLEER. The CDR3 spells CASSHQKDRSGELFF. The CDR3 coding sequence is TGCGCCAGCAGCCATCAAAAAGACAGATCGGGGGAGCTGTTTTTT.

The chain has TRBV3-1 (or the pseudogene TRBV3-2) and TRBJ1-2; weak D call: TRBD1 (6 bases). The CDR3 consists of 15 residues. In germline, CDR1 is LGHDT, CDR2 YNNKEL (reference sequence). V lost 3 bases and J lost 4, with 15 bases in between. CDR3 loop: CASSHLLGGAYGYTF. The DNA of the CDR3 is TGTGCCAGCAGCCATCTCCTAGGGGGGGCCTATGGCTACACCTTC.

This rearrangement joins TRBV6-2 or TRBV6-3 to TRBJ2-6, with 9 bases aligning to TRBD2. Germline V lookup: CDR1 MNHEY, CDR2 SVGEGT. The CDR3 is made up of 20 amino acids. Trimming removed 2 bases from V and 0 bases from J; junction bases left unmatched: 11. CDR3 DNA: TGTGCCAGCAGTTACCCGTCCCTAGCGGGGCTACTCTCTGGGGCCAACGTCCTGACTTTC. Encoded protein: CASSYPSLAGLLSGANVLTF.

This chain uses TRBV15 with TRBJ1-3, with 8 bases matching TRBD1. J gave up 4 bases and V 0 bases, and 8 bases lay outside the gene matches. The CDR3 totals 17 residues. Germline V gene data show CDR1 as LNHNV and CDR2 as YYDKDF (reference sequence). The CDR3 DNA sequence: TGTGCCACCAGCAGAGATGGTCCGGGACAGGAGGGAAACACCATATATTTT. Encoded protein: CATSRDGPGQEGNTIYF.

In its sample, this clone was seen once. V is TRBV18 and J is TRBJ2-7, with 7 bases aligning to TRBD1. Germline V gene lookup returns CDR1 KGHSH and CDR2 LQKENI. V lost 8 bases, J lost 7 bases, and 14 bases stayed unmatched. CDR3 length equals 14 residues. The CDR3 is CASARDRDLGEQYF. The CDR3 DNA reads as TGTGCCAGCGCAAGGGACAGAGACTTGGGGGAGCAGTACTTC.

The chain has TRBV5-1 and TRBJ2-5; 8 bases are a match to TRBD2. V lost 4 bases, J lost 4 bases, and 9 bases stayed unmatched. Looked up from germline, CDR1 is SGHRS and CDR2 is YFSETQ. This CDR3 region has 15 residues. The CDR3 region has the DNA TGCGCCAGCAGCGTAGGAGCGGGAGTTGGAGAGACCCAGTACTTC. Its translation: CASSVGAGVGETQYF.

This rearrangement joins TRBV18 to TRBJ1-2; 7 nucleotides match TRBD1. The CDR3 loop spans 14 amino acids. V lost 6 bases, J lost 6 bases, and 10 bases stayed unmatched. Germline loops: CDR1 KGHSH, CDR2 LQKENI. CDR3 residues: CASSLDREADGYTF. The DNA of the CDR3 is TGTGCCAGCTCGCTAGACAGGGAGGCGGATGGCTACACCTTC.

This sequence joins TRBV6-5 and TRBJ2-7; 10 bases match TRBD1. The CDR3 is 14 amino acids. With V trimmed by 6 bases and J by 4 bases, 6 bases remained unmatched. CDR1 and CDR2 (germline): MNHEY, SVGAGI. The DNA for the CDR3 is TGTGCCAGCAGACTAGGACAGGGGGGTTACGAGCAGTACTTC. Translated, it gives CASRLGQGGYEQYF.

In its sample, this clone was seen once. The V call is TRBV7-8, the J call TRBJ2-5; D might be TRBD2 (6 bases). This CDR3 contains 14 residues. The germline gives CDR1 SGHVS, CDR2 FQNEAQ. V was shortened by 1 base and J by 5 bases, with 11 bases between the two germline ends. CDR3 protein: CASSLGRGSETQYF. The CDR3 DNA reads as TGTGCCAGCAGCTTAGGCCGGGGGAGTGAGACCCAGTACTTC.

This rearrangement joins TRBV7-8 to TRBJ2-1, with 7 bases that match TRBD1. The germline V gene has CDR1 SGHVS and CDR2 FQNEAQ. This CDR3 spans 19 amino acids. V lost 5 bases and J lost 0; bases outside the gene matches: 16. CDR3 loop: CASSQRDSRFGSSYNEQFF. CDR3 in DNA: TGTGCCAGCAGCCAACGGGACAGTCGGTTTGGGAGCTCCTACAATGAGCAGTTCTTC. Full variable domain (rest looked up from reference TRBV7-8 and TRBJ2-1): GAGVSQSPRYKVAKRGQDVALRCDPISGHVSLFWYQQALGQGPEFLTYFQNEAQLDKSGLPSDRFFAERPEGSVSTLKIQRTQQEDSAVYLCASSQRDSRFGSSYNEQFFGPGTRLTVL.